The present TCR beta chain was sequenced within a study of monozygotic twins with cystic fibrosis. On the study more broadly: With about 16 PCR cycles, barcoded libraries came from roughly 3 micrograms of fragmented DNA. Findings and caveats of the study: Nucleotide-identical clonotype sharing was significantly higher within monozygotic CF twin pairs than between unrelated CF individuals. The repertoire was suggested to be naive-dominated, clonality median roughly 0.0093. In 13 of 16 pairs, V gene usage was closest to the co-twin's.

The data were produced by immunoSEQ multiplex PCR, yet TCRdb's version contains in-frame clones alone and is incomplete. In the table there are approximately 21,000 clones, about 87% of which are singletons. The CDR3 spans 15 residues. V was clipped by 5 bases and J by 5 bases, with 18 bases between them. Germline V CDR1 and CDR2: MGHRA, YSYEKL. A word on this clone: Its cognate antigen is unknown.

Sequenced input: blood. This clonotype originated in a woman aged 25-40 years with cystic fibrosis. J is TRBJ1-1 and V is TRBV4-1, with a possible D match to TRBD1 (5 bases). The CDR3 sequence is CASSSQGDPETEAFF. For the CDR3, the DNA is TGCGCCAGCAGCTCCCAAGGGGACCCGGAGACTGAAGCTTTCTTT.